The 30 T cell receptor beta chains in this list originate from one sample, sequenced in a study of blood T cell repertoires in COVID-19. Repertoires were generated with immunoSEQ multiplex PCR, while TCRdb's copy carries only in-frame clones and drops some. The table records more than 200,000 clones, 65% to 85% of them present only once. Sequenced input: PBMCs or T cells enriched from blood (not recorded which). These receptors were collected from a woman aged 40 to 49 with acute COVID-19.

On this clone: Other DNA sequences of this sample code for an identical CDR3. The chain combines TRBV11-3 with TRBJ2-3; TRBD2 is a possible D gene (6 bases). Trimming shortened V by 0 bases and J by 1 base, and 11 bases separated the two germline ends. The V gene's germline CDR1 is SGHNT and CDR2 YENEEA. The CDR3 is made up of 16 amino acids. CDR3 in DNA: TGTGCCAGCAGCTTAGATCTAAGGGAGGGCACAGATACGCAGTATTTT. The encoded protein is CASSLDLREGTDTQYF. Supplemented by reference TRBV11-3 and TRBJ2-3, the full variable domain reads EAGVVQSPRYKIIEKKQPVAFWCNPISGHNTLYWYLQNLGQGPELLIRYENEEAVDDSQLPKDRFSAERLKGVDSTLKIQPAELGDSAVYLCASSLDLREGTDTQYFGPGTRLTVL.

In DNA form, the CDR3 reads TGTGCCAGCAGCCCCGAGGAGTATGAGACCCAGTACTTC. Protein sequence: CASSPEEYETQYF. The V gene is TRBV6-2 or TRBV6-3, the J gene TRBJ2-5; D gene uncertain. The CDR3 is made up of 13 amino acids. The germline V gene has CDR1 MNHEY and CDR2 SVGEGT. The germline V and J ends were trimmed by 6 bases and 5 bases, with 13 bases remaining between them.

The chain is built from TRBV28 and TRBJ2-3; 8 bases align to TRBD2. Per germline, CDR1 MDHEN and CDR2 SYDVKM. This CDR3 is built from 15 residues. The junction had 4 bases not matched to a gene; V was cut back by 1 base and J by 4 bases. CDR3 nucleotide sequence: TGTGCCAGCAGTTTATATGGGACTAGTCCAGATACGCAGTATTTT. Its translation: CASSLYGTSPDTQYF.

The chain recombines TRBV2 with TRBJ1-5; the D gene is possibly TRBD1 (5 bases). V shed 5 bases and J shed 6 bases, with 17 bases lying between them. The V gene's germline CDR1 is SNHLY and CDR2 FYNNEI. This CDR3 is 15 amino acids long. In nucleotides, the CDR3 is TGTGCCAGCAGTCAGAGGCAGGGTTTCTTTCAGCCCCAGCATTTT. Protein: CASSQRQGFFQPQHF.

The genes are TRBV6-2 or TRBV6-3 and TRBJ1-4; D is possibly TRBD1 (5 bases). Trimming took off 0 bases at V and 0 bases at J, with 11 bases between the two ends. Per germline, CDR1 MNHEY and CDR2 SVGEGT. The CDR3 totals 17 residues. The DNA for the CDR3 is TGTGCCAGCAGTTACTCGTCCAGGGCTGCAACTAATGAAAAACTGTTTTTT. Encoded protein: CASSYSSRAATNEKLFF.

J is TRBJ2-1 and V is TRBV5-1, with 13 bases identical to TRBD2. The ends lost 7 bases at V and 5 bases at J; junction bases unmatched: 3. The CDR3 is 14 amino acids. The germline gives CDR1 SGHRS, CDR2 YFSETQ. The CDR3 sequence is CASEGLAGDNEQFF. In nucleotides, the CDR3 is TGCGCCAGCGAAGGACTAGCGGGGGACAATGAGCAGTTCTTC.

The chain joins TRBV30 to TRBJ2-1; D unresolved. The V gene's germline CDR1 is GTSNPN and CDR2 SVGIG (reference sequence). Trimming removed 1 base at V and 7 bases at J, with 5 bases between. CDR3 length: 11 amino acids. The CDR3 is CAWSGSNEQFF. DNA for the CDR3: TGTGCCTGGAGTGGTAGTAATGAGCAGTTCTTC.

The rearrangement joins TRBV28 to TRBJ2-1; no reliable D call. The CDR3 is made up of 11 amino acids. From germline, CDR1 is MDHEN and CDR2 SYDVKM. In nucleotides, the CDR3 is TGTGCGAGTCGATCCTACAATGAGCAGTTCTTC. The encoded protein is CASRSYNEQFF.

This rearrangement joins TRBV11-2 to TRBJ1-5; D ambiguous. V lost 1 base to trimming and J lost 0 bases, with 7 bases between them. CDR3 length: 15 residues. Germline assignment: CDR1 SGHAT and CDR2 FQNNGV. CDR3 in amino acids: CASSLGGISNQPQHF. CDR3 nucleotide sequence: TGTGCCAGCAGCTTAGGAGGGATTAGCAATCAGCCCCAGCATTTT. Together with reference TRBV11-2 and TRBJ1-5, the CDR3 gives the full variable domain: EAGVAQSPRYKIIEKRQSVAFWCNPISGHATLYWYQQILGQGPKLLIQFQNNGVVDDSQLPKDRFSAERLKGVDSTLKIQPAKLEDSAVYLCASSLGGISNQPQHFGDGTRLSIL.

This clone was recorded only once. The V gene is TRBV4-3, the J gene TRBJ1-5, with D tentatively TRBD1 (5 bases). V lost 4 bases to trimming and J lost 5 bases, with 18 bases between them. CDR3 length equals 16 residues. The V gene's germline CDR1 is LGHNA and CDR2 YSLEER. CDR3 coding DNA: TGCGCCAGCAGCCCTCACGTCATGGTAGGGGATCAGCCCCAGCATTTT. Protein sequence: CASSPHVMVGDQPQHF.

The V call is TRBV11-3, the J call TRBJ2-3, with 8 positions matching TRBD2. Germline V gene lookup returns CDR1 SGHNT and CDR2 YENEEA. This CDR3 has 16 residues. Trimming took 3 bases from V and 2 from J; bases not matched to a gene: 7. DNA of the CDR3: TGTGCCAGCAGCTTGGGGAGCGGGAGCTACACAGATACGCAGTATTTT. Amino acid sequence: CASSLGSGSYTDTQYF.

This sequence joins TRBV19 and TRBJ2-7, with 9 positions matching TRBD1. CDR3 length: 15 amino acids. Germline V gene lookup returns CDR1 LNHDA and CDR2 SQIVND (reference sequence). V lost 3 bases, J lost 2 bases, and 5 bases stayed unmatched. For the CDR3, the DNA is TGTGCCAGTAGTATTGGGACAGGGTCCCCCTACGAGCAGTACTTC. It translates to CASSIGTGSPYEQYF.

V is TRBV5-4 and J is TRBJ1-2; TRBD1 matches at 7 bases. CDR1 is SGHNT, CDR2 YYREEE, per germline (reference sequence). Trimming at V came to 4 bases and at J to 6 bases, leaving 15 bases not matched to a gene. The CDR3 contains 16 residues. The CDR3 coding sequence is TGTGCCAGCAGCCCAGGTCTCAGAGGGGGCGCGGATGGCTACACCTTC. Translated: CASSPGLRGGADGYTF.

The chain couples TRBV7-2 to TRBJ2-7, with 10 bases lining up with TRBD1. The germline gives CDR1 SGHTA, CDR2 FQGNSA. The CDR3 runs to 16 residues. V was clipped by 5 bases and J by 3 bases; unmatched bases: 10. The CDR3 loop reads CASSARRGQGLYEQYF. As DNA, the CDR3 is TGTGCCAGCAGCGCCCGGAGGGGACAGGGGCTCTACGAGCAGTACTTC.

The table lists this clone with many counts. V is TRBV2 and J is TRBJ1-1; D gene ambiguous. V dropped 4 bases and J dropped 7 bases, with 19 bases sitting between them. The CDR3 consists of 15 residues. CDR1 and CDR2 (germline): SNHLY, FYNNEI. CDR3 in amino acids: CASSAGMLGRLEAFF. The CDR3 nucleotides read TGTGCCAGCAGTGCCGGGATGCTGGGCAGACTTGAAGCTTTCTTT.

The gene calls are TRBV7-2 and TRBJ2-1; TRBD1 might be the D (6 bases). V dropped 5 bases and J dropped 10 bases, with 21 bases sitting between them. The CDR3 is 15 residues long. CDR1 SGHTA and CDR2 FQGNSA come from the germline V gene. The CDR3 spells CASSMLGGEGREQFF. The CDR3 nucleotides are TGTGCCAGCAGCATGCTAGGGGGAGAGGGAAGGGAGCAGTTCTTC.

The CDR3 region is CASSHGLAGRRKDTQYF. CDR3 nucleotides: TGTGCCAGCAGCCATGGACTAGCGGGTAGGAGGAAAGATACGCAGTATTTT. The V and J genes are TRBV3-1 (or the pseudogene TRBV3-2) and TRBJ2-3; 11 bases fit TRBD2. This CDR3 comprises 17 residues. J lost 5 bases, V lost 3 bases, and 10 bases had no gene match. Per germline, CDR1 LGHDT and CDR2 YNNKEL (reference sequence).

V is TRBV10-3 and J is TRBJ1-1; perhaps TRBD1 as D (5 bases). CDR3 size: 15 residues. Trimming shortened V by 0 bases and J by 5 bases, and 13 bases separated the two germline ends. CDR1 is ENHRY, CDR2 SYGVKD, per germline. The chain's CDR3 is CAISESGRVGTEAFF. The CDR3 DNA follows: TGTGCCATCAGTGAGTCGGGCAGGGTAGGAACTGAAGCTTTCTTT.

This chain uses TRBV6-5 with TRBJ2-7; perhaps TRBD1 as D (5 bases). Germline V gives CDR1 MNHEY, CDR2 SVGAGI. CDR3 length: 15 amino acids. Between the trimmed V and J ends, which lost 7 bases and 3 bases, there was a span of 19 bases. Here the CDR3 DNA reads TGTGCCAGCACCACTCTAAGGGGCCTAGACTACGAGCAGTACTTC. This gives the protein CASTTLRGLDYEQYF.

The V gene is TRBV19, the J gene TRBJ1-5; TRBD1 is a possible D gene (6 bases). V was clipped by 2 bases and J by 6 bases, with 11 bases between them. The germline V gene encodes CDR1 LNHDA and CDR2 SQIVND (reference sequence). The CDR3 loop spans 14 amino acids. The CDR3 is CASSIPARGQPQHF. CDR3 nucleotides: TGTGCCAGTAGTATACCAGCCAGGGGTCAGCCCCAGCATTTT.

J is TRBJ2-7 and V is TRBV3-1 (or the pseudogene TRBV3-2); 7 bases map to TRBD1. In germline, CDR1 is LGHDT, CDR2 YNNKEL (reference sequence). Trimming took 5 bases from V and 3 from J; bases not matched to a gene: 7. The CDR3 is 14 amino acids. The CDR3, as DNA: TGTGCCAGCAGCGGATGGGACAGAAGCTACGAGCAGTACTTC. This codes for CASSGWDRSYEQYF.

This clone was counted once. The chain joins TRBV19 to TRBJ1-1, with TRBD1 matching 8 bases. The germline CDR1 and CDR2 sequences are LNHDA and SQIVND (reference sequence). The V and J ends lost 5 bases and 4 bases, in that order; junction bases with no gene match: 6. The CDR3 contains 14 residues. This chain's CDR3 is CASSVQQGGTEAFF. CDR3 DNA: TGTGCCAGTAGTGTTCAACAGGGGGGCACTGAAGCTTTCTTT.

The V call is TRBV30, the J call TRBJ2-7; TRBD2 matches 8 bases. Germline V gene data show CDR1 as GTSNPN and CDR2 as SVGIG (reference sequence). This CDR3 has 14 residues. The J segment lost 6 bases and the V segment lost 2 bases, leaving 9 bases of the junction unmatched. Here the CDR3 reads CAWSKSGSSGEQYF. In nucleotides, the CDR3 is TGTGCCTGGAGTAAAAGCGGGAGTAGTGGCGAGCAGTACTTC.

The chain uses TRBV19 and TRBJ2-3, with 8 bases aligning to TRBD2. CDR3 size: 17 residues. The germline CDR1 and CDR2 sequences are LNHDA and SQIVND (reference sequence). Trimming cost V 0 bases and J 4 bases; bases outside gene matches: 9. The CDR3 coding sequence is TGTGCCAGTAGTATAGATCACCCGGGGGGGAGCGCAGATACGCAGTATTTT. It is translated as CASSIDHPGGSADTQYF. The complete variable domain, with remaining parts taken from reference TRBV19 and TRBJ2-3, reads DGGITQSPKYLFRKEGQNVTLSCEQNLNHDAMYWYRQDPGQGLRLIYYSQIVNDFQKGDIAEGYSVSREKKESFPLTVTSAQKNPTAFYLCASSIDHPGGSADTQYFGPGTRLTVL.

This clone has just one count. This CDR3 reads CASNLAGHNEQFF. The CDR3 bases are TGTGCCAGCAATTTGGCGGGGCACAATGAGCAGTTCTTC. The rearrangement links TRBV6-5 to TRBJ2-1, with a tentative D call TRBD2 (6 bases). V was cut by 7 bases and J by 5 bases, with 12 bases left in between. The CDR3 runs to 13 residues. Looked up from germline, CDR1 is MNHEY and CDR2 is SVGAGI.

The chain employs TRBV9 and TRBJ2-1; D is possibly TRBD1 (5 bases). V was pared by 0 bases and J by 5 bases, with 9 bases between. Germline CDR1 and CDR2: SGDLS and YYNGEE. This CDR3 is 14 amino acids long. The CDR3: CASSVGQGDNEQFF. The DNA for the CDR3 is TGTGCCAGCAGCGTAGGTCAGGGCGACAATGAGCAGTTCTTC.

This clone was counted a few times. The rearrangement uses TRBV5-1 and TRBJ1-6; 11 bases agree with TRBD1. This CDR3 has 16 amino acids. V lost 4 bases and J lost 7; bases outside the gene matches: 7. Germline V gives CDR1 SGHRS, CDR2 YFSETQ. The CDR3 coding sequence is TGCGCCAGCAGCCACGGACAGGGGGCAGAGAATTCACCCCTCCACTTT. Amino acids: CASSHGQGAENSPLHF.

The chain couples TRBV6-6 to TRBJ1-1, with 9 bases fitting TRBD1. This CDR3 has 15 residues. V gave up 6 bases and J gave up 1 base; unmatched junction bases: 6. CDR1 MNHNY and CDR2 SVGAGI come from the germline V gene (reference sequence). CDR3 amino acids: CASSKGDRANTEAFF. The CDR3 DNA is TGTGCCAGCAGCAAAGGGGACAGGGCGAACACTGAAGCTTTCTTT.

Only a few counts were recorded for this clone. The CDR3 here is CASSLATGQGTDTQYF. For the CDR3, the DNA is TGTGCCAGCAGCTTGGCCACGGGACAGGGGACAGATACGCAGTATTTT. The rearrangement joins TRBV5-4 to TRBJ2-3, with 10 bases lining up with TRBD1. V gave up 0 bases and J gave up 3 bases; unmatched junction bases: 4. Germline CDR1 is SGHNT and CDR2 is YYREEE (reference sequence). This CDR3 has 16 residues.

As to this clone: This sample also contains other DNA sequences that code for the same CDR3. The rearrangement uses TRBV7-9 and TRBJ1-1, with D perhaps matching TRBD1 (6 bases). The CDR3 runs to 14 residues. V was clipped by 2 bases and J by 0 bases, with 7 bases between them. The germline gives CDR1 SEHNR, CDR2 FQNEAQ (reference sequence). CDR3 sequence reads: CASSLQGMNTEAFF. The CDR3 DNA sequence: TGTGCCAGCAGCTTACAGGGGATGAACACTGAAGCTTTCTTT.